This T cell receptor (beta chain) was sequenced during a study of regulatory T cells in long-lasting Graves disease. Whole-study results and caveats: New patients shared fewer public clonotypes (over 900) than persistent patients did (roughly 2,700).

HTBI primers from iRepertoire and Arm-PCR of CDR3 regions yielded the TCR beta libraries. One entry per CDR3 protein, called by TCRdb with MiXCR from the multiplex PCR reads. The sample has more than 300,000 distinct CDR3 sequences, 15% seen once. Regarding time point: newly diagnosed GD, antithyroid drugs for less than 3 months. PBMCs provided the RNA from which the TCR library was made. At least ten counts were recorded for this clonotype. Its specificity is unknown. Germline V gene lookup returns CDR1 SNHLY and CDR2 FYNNEI. The CDR3 sequence is 14 residues long. The trim removed 7 bases at V and 3 bases at J, leaving 6 bases unmatched.

The sequenced sample was peripheral blood mononuclear cells (PBMCs), obtained at new diagnosis, from a patient treated with antithyroid drugs. The V and J genes are TRBV2 and TRBJ1-1, with 9 bases identical to TRBD1. The source of this sequence is a female donor with Graves disease. For the CDR3, the DNA is TGTGCCAGCACGATACAGGGGGCTGACACTGAAGCTTTCTTT. Translation gives CASTIQGADTEAFF.